The 10 T cell receptor beta chains given below trace back to one sample, sequenced in a study of cytomegalovirus exposure and HLA in healthy donors. The PCR ran on 60 Vbeta and 13 Jbeta primers. The protocol was immunoSEQ multiplex PCR, while the TCRdb copy is restricted to in-frame clones and leaves out a portion. The sample records about 130,000 clones, about 80% being singletons. The sample comprised PBMCs. The receptors here all came from a man aged 40-49 years in good health and CMV-seronegative.

This chain links TRBV6-5 with TRBJ2-7; 7 nucleotides agree with TRBD2. The V segment lost 2 bases and the J segment 4 bases; nucleotides outside the gene matches: 5. The CDR3 is made up of 14 amino acids. The germline V gene encodes CDR1 MNHEY and CDR2 SVGAGI. This chain's CDR3 is CASSYARTRYEQYF. The CDR3 DNA sequence: TGTGCCAGCAGTTACGCTAGGACTAGGTACGAGCAGTACTTC.

The V and J genes are TRBV18 and TRBJ1-1, with 9 bases aligning to TRBD1. The CDR3 runs 17 residues. Germline trimming cut 6 bases from V and 1 base from J; bases unmatched to any gene: 12. The germline CDR1 and CDR2 sequences are KGHSH and LQKENI. The CDR3 is CASSYTGTGQRNTEAFF. The CDR3 bases are TGTGCCAGCTCCTACACCGGGACAGGGCAGAGGAACACTGAAGCTTTCTTT.

CDR3 sequence reads: CASSVDRGKAFF. The CDR3 DNA follows: TGTGCCAGCAGCGTGGACAGGGGAAAGGCTTTCTTT. V is TRBV9 and J is TRBJ1-1; 9 bases align to TRBD1. The CDR3 totals 12 residues. Per the germline V gene, CDR1 is SGDLS and CDR2 is YYNGEE. The V segment lost 2 bases and the J segment 11 bases; nucleotides outside the gene matches: 4.

This clone has only a few counts. V usage is TRBV2 and J usage is TRBJ2-3, with 8 bases fitting TRBD1. Per the germline V gene, CDR1 is SNHLY and CDR2 is FYNNEI. Trimming removed 3 bases from V and 7 bases from J; junction bases left unmatched: 6. This CDR3 region has 14 residues. For the CDR3, the DNA is TGTGCCAGCAGTGAGCCAGGGGGCTTGAATACGCAGTATTTT. This translates into CASSEPGGLNTQYF.

This clone was counted a single time. The chain carries TRBV5-6 and TRBJ2-3; maybe TRBD1 (6 bases). With 4 bases removed from V and 0 bases from J, the gap between germline ends came to 21 bases. Germline lookup yields CDR1 SGHDT and CDR2 YYEEEE. CDR3 length: 18 residues. The CDR3 reads CASSPGTSSPSSTDTQYF. The CDR3 bases are TGTGCCAGCAGCCCTGGGACATCCTCACCTAGTAGCACAGATACGCAGTATTTT. Filled out from reference TRBV5-6 and TRBJ2-3, the complete variable domain reads DAGVTQSPTHLIKTRGQQVTLRCSPKSGHDTVSWYQQALGQGPQFIFQYYEEEERQRGNFPDRFSGHQFPNYSSELNVNALLLGDSALYLCASSPGTSSPSSTDTQYFGPGTRLTVL.

The chain is built from TRBV5-4 and TRBJ2-6; perhaps TRBD1 as D (5 bases). Germline lookup yields CDR1 SGHNT and CDR2 YYREEE (reference sequence). The V and J ends lost 6 bases and 0 bases respectively, with 13 bases between them. The CDR3 has 16 residues. CDR3 DNA sequence: TGTGCCAGCACTGAAGGGGTAAACTCTGGGGCCAACGTCCTGACTTTC. As protein: CASTEGVNSGANVLTF.

The chain joins TRBV6-4 to TRBJ1-4; a possible D gene is TRBD1 (6 bases). This CDR3 spans 16 amino acids. The ends were cut back, 3 bases at V and 8 bases at J, with 19 bases in the middle. Germline-derived CDR1 and CDR2 are MRHNA and SNTAGT. Here the CDR3 reads CASSEGASQGGEKLFF. The CDR3 nucleotides read TGTGCCAGCAGTGAGGGGGCATCCCAGGGCGGCGAAAAACTGTTTTTT.

A single count supports this clone. This chain links TRBV5-1 with TRBJ2-2; 7 bases map to TRBD1. This CDR3 region has 19 residues. From germline, CDR1 is SGHRS and CDR2 YFSETQ. V trimming: 2 bases; J trimming: 4 bases; junction bases outside the gene matches: 17. Written as DNA, the CDR3 is TGCGCCAGCAGCTTTGACCGACAGGGAGTCGGGCAGGGCACCGGGGAGCTGTTTTTT. It translates to CASSFDRQGVGQGTGELFF.

With respect to this clone: A read error may produce the germline difference seen at one junction end. The chain has TRBV7-2 and TRBJ2-2, with D perhaps TRBD2 (5 bases). Germline V gives CDR1 SGHTA, CDR2 FQGNSA. CDR3 length equals 15 residues. The CDR3 coding sequence is TGTGCCAGCAGCTTAGGAAGGAGGAACATCGGGGAGCTGTTTTTT. It yields the protein CASSLGRRNIGELFF.

This clone has only a few counts. This sequence joins TRBV5-1 and TRBJ2-5, with 10 bases identical to TRBD2. J was trimmed by 5 bases and V by 4 bases; bases with no gene match: 8. Germline loops: CDR1 SGHRS, CDR2 YFSETQ. This CDR3 contains 15 residues. CDR3 sequence: CASSRTSGKGETQYF. CDR3 coding DNA: TGCGCCAGCAGCAGGACTAGCGGAAAGGGGGAGACCCAGTACTTC.